This TCR beta chain originates from a study of memory CD4+ T cells and cytomegalovirus serostatus. The CDR3 spans 16 residues. Germline V gene sequence: CDR1 MNHNS, CDR2 SASEGT. V was clipped by 1 base and J by 8 bases; unmatched bases: 5. The sort gate was single viable CD3+CD4+CD8-CD45RO+ cells for memory CD4+ T cells. Serostatus was set by detecting CMV pp150, pp28, p38, p52 IgG. Using immunoSEQ multiplex PCR, the repertoire was profiled, and TCRdb retains in-frame clones only, with some absent. Among roughly 86,000 clones, 80% were seen once, and the ten largest hold roughly 4%. The receptor's source is an adult in good health and CMV-seropositive. The chain carries TRBV6-1 and TRBJ2-1; 13 nucleotides agree with TRBD2. The sequenced sample was memory CD4+ T cells from blood. The CDR3 sequence is CASSEVGTSGNHEQFF. Here the CDR3 DNA reads TGTGCCAGCAGTGAAGTGGGGACTAGCGGGAACCATGAGCAGTTCTTC.